This TCR beta chain was identified during a study of T cell responses to AZD1222 COVID-19 vaccine. Findings of the study overall: The repertoires were collected only after the peak T cell response.

There are a few counts of this clone. Antigen: not known. This CDR3 spans 18 amino acids. The ends were cut back, 4 bases at V and 0 bases at J, with 17 bases in the middle. The germline V gene has CDR1 SGHRS and CDR2 YFSETQ. Using immunoSEQ multiplex PCR, the repertoire was profiled, and TCRdb retains in-frame clones only, with some absent. The sample records around 200,000 clones, around 88% being singletons. This TCR was sampled from an adult in good health. The rearrangement uses TRBV5-1 and TRBJ2-6, with TRBD2 as a possible D gene (6 bases). Sequenced here: peripheral blood, sampled on day 0 of AZD1222 vaccination. Written as DNA, the CDR3 is TGCGCCAGCAGCCCTACGGGGGAGGAAAGCTCTGGGGCCAACGTCCTGACTTTC. It is translated as CASSPTGEESSGANVLTF.